This T cell receptor (beta chain) was sequenced for a study of neurological immune-mediated disorders. Study-wide background: Of about 34 multiple sclerosis patients, about 30 were relapsing-remitting and 3 secondary progressive.

Germline assignment: CDR1 SGHDN and CDR2 FVKESK. V lost 6 bases to trimming and J lost 3 bases; unmatched junction nucleotides: 3. The CDR3 spans 13 residues. PBMCs stored at -80 C, numbering 2 million, were the origin of the unsorted libraries. Synthesis of cDNA was carried out by template-switch 5'RACE. The reaction used 10-nucleotide random UMIs. TCRdb used MiXCR to reprocess the 5' RACE reads, holding one entry per CDR3 protein. The sample lists 65,000 to 90,000 distinct CDR3 sequences, less than 5.5% occurring once. Sequencing was done on a sample of PBMCs. This sequence originates from a woman aged 30 to 39 with multiple sclerosis. This rearrangement joins TRBV14 to TRBJ2-5, with 8 bases matching TRBD1. This CDR3 is CASRGTGEETQYF. CDR3 DNA sequence: TGTGCCAGCAGGGGGACAGGTGAAGAGACCCAGTACTTC.